The T cell receptor beta chain under discussion was sequenced for a study of T cell repertoires in cytomegalovirus infection. Across the study: Well-studied HLA-B-restricted epitopes and recently identified HLA-C-restricted epitopes of CMV were both used in the study. From public TCR beta signatures came an indication of both CMV infection and matching HLA type. The study, taken as a whole, reports: Totalled public TCR beta family frequency picked out people who carried CMV plus the relevant HLA. Ex vivo, HLA-C-restricted CMV-specific TCR beta clonotypes prevailed over the rest of the response.

TCRdb called the reads again in MiXCR, with one record for every CDR3 protein. The sample holds roughly 730,000 distinct CDR3 sequences, about 30% seen once. This clonotype appeared a few times. Its antigen remains unidentified. The receptor was isolated from a human donor in good health (CMV status not recorded). Some clones in this sample may be carry-over from other donors' samples. Sequencing was performed on cultured PBMCs, taken from culture after CMV antigen stimulation.

The chain's CDR3 is CASSQPVSETQYF. CDR3 nucleotides: TGCGCCAGCAGCCAACCCGTTTCGGAGACCCAGTACTTC. The chain recombines TRBV4-1 with TRBJ2-5; D is unclear. V was clipped by 2 bases and J by 5 bases, with 9 bases between them. The CDR3 extends over 13 amino acids. Germline CDR1 MGHRA, CDR2 YSYEKL.